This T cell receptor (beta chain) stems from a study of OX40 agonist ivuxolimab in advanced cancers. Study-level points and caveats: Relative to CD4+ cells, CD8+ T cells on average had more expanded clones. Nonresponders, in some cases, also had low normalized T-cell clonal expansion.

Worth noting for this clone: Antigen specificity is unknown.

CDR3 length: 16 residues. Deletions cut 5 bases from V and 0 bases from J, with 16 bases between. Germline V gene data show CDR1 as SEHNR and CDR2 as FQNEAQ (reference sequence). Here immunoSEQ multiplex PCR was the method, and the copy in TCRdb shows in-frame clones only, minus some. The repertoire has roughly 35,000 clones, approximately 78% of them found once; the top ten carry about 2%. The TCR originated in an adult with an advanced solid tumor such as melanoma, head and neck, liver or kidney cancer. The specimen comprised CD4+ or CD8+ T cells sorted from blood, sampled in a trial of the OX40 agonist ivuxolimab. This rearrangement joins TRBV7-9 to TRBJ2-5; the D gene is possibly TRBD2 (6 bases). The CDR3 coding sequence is TGTGCCAGCAGCCCCCTCGGGAGAGGGAACCAAGAGACCCAGTACTTC. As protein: CASSPLGRGNQETQYF. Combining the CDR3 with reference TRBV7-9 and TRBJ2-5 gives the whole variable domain DTGVSQNPRHKITKRGQNVTFRCDPISEHNRLYWYRQTLGQGPEFLTYFQNEAQLEKSRLLSDRFSAERPKGSFSTLEIQRTEQGDSAMYLCASSPLGRGNQETQYFGPGTRLLVL.